The present TCR beta chain was sequenced within a study of T cells after yellow fever vaccination. This clonotype was seen ten or more times. In TCRdb, the 5' RACE reads were re-called with MiXCR into one record per CDR3 protein. This sample has over 10,000 distinct CDR3 sequences; about 6.1% occur once, and the top ten carry about 0.92%. Per germline, CDR1 PRHDT and CDR2 FYEKMQ (reference sequence). V lost 5 bases to trimming and J lost 0 bases, with 14 bases between them. This CDR3 has 15 amino acids. The clonotype was recovered from a man aged 30-40 years who received the YFV17D yellow fever vaccine. The sample was PBMCs, either bulk or a sorted T-cell subset (CD4+, CD8+, memory, or dextramer-sorted; not recorded which), taken on the day of the yellow fever booster vaccination. The V gene is TRBV13, the J gene TRBJ2-7, with D unclear. CDR3: CASSGMDGSSYEQYF. The CDR3 DNA reads as TGTGCCAGCAGCGGAATGGACGGAAGCTCCTACGAGCAGTACTTC.